This TCR beta chain was captured in a study of blood T cells in healthy people across ages. Study results and limitations: The long-lived group displayed more naive CD4+ cells, plus higher diversity, than the aged donors did.

Of note for this clonotype: Its antigen is as yet unknown. Its ends do not fully match the called genes, so a read error is possible.

For the second PCR, which ran for about 7 to 11 cycles, a sample-barcoded 5' primer and a J-beta primer mix were used. TCRdb analysed the 5' RACE reads with MiXCR anew, one entry per CDR3 protein. The sample has 1,800,000 or so distinct CDR3 sequences; roughly 43% are singletons. Germline V CDR1 and CDR2: SGHTA, FQGNSA. This CDR3 contains 14 residues. This TCR derives from a human donor in good health. The sample comprised blood. The chain joins TRBV7-2 to TRBJ2-1, with 8 positions matching TRBD2. CDR3 DNA: TGTGCCAGCAGATTAGCGGGGACCTACAATGAGCAGTTCTTC. Translated, it gives CASRLAGTYNEQFF.